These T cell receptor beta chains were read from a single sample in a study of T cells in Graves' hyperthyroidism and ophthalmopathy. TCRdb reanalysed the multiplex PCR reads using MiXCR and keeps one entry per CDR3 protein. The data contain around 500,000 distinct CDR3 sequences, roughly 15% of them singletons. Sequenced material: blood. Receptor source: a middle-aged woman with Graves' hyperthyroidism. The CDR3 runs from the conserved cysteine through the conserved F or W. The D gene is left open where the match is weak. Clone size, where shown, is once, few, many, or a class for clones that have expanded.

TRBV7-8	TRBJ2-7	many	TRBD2	TGTGCCAGCAGCCCCACACGACTAGCCGGTACGACCTACGAGCAGTACTTC	CASSPTRLAGTTYEQYF
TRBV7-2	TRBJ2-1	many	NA	TGTGCCAGCAGCTTAGCGATAGTCGGGGGTAATGAGCAGTTCTTC	CASSLAIVGGNEQFF
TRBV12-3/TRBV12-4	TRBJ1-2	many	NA	TGTGCCAGCAGCCCCGGGACACCTAACTATGGCTACACCTTC	CASSPGTPNYGYTF
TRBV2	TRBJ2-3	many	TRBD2	TGTGCCAGCAGACTAGCGCGAAACGGCACAGATACGCAGTATTTT	CASRLARNGTDTQYF
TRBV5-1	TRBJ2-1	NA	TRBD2	TGCTCTTCGAAGCAGGTAGCGGGAGAGGAGCAGTTCTTC	CSSKQVAGEEQFF
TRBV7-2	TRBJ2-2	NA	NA	TGTGCCAGCAGCTTAGCCGATACGAACACCGGGGGGCTGTTTTTT	CASSLADTNTGGLFF
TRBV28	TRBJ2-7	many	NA	TGTGCCAGCAGTTTAACAGGACAAGAGCAGTACTTC	CASSLTGQEQYF
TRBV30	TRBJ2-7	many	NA	TGTGCCTGCAGGGAGTCTTCCTACGAGCAGTACTTC	CACRESSYEQYF
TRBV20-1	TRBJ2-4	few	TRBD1	TGCAGTGCTACTAAGACAGGGTCTAATGGGAACATTCAGTACTTC	CSATKTGSNGNIQYF
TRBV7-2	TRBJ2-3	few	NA	TGTGCCAGCAGTGCTAGGGAGCACACAGATACGCAGTATTTT	CASSAREHTDTQYF
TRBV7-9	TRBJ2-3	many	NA	TGTGCCAGCAGCCTACCGTCCGCGGGAGATACGCAGTATTTT	CASSLPSAGDTQYF
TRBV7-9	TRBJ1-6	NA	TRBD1	TGTGCCAGCAGCTTAACCACGGGACAGGGTAATTCACCCCTCCACTTT	CASSLTTGQGNSPLHF
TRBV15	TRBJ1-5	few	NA	TGTGCCACCAGCATAGCGGAATATAGCAATCAGCCCCAGCATTTT	CATSIAEYSNQPQHF
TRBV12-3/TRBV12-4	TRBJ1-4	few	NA	TGTGCCAGCAGACCCCGGGTCCCTAATGAAAAACTGTTTTTT	CASRPRVPNEKLFF
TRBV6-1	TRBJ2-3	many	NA	TGTGCCAGCAGTGAGGATGCGGGAAGTTTTACAGATACGCAGTATTTT	CASSEDAGSFTDTQYF
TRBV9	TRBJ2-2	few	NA	TGTGCCAGCAGCGTAGATTCACGGTTTGAGACTACCGATACCGGGGAGCTGTTTTTT	CASSVDSRFETTDTGELFF
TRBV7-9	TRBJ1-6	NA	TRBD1	TGTGCCAGCATAAGGGGGCAGAATTCACCCCTCCACTTT	CASIRGQNSPLHF
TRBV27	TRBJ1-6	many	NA	TGTGCCAGCAGTACCCCGACCCTTTTCGGAAATTCACCCCTCCACTTT	CASSTPTLFGNSPLHF
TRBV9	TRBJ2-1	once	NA	TGTGCCAGCAGCGTAGGTGACCGGGGTCGTGAGCAGTTCTTC	CASSVGDRGREQFF
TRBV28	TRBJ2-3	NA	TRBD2	TGTGCCAGCAGTTTATGGAAGGCGGGAGGGCTGGATACGCAGTATTTT	CASSLWKAGGLDTQYF
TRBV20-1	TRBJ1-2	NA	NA	TGCAGCGCTATAATAATGATCTATGGCTACACCTTC	CSAIIMIYGYTF
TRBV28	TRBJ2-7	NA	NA	TGTGCCAGCACCTACCAGGGGGGGGCCTACGAGCAGTACTTC	CASTYQGGAYEQYF
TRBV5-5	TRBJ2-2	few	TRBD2	TGTGCCAGCAGCTTGAGGTCTAGCGGGACCACCGGGGAGCTGTTTTTT	CASSLRSSGTTGELFF
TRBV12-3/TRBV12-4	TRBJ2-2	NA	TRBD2	TGTGCCAGCAGTTTGGGCGCGGGACTAGTGAAGAACACCGGGGAGCTGTTTTTT	CASSLGAGLVKNTGELFF
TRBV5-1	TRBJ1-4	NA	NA	TGCGCCAGCAGCTTGGACAGAGCGGATGGGGGGTATGAAAAACTGTTTTTT	CASSLDRADGGYEKLFF
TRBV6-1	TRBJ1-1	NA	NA	TGTGCCACCGGGACAACCCCTAATGAAGCTTTCTTT	CATGTTPNEAFF
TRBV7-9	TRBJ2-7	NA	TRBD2	TGTGCCAGCAGCTCCTTGACTAGCCCCTACGAGCAGTACTTC	CASSSLTSPYEQYF
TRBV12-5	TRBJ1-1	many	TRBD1	TGTGCTAGCAGCTCACAGGGGGCAAACACTGAAGCTTTCTTT	CASSSQGANTEAFF
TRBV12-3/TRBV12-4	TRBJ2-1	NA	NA	TGTGCCAGCAGGAACCTTCATGAGCAGTTCTTC	CASRNLHEQFF
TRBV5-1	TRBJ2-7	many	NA	TGCGCCAGCAGAGTGGGGAATGGAGGCTACGAGCAGTACTTC	CASRVGNGGYEQYF
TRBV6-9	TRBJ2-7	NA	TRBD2	TGTGCCAGCAGTTACCGGCGGGAGGCCTCCTACGAGCAGTACTTC	CASSYRREASYEQYF
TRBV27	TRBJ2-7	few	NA	TGTGCCAGCAGTTTATACGGACATGGGTCCTACGAGCAGTACTTC	CASSLYGHGSYEQYF
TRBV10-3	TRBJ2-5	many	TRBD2	TGTGCCATCAGTGAGGGGACTAGCGGCCGGGAGACCCAGTACTTC	CAISEGTSGRETQYF
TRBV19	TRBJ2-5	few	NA	TGTGCCAGTAGTATTTGGACAGAAGAGACCCAGTACTTC	CASSIWTEETQYF
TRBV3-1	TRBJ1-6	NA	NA	TGTGCCAGCAGCCAAGACGGGTTTGTAAGCTCCTATAATTCACCCCTCCACTTT	CASSQDGFVSSYNSPLHF
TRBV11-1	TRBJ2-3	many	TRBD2	TGTGCCAGCAGTATAGAGCGGGAGGCGCAGCACCCGGGAGATACGCAGTATTTT	CASSIEREAQHPGDTQYF
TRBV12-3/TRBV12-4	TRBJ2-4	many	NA	TGTGCCAGCAGCGCTAGAGGGGGAAACATTCAGTACTTC	CASSARGGNIQYF
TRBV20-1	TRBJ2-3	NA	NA	TGCAGTGCTAGTTACTCTCTTATTAGCACAGATACGCAGTATTTT	CSASYSLISTDTQYF
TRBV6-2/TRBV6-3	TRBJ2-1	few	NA	TGTGCCAGCAGTTACAATGGGTTCAATGAGCAGTTCTTC	CASSYNGFNEQFF
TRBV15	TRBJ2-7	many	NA	TGTGCCACCAGCAGCGAACGCGCCTTCTCCTACGAGCAGTACTTC	CATSSERAFSYEQYF
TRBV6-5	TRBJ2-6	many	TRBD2	TGTGCCAGCAGTTACTCGACGGGGGGGGGGGCCAACGTCCTGACTTTC	CASSYSTGGGANVLTF
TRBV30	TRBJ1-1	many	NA	TGTGCCTGGAGTACGGGGAACAACCCCGAAGCTTTCTTT	CAWSTGNNPEAFF
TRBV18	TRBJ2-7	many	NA	TGTGCCAGCTCAACACTTAGCGGAACTGGGGCCGAGCAGTACTTC	CASSTLSGTGAEQYF
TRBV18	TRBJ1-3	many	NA	TGTGCCAGCTCACAAACTGTCTCAGAAAGAAACACCATATATTTT	CASSQTVSERNTIYF
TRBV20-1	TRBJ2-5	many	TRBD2	TGCAGTGCTAGAGGGCGGGAGGCCCTTACTTTTGGGGCCCAGTACTTC	CSARGREALTFGAQYF
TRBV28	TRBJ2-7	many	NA	TGTGCCAGCAGCCAGCGGGTAGCGGTATTGGGGTCCTACGAGCAGTACTTC	CASSQRVAVLGSYEQYF
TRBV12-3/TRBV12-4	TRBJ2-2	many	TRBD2	TGTGCCAGCAGTTATATTGGACTAGCGGGAGGATCCGGGGAGCTGTTTTTT	CASSYIGLAGGSGELFF
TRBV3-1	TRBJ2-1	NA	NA	TGTGCCAGCAGCCAAGATATGGTTGAGCAGTTCTTC	CASSQDMVEQFF
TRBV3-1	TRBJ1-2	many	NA	TGTGCCAGCAGCCAAGCCGGGTTTTACGGCTACACCTTC	CASSQAGFYGYTF
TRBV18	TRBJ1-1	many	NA	TGTGCCAGCTCACCATTCGCAGACACTGAAGCTTTCTTT	CASSPFADTEAFF
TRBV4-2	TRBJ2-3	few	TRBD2	TGTGCCAGCAGCCAATATTCGGGCGGGAGGGGGACAGATACGCAGTATTTT	CASSQYSGGRGTDTQYF
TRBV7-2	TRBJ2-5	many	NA	TGTGCCAGCAGCTTAGTCAGGGATGAGACCCAGTACTTC	CASSLVRDETQYF
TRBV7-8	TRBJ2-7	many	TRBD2	TGTGCCAGCAGCTCCGAAGTGGGCCTAGCGGGAGTCTACTACGAGCAGTACTTC	CASSSEVGLAGVYYEQYF
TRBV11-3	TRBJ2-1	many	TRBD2	TGTGCCAGCAGCACTCCCTTCGGGACTAGCGGGAGGTTTAACAATGAGCAGTTCTTC	CASSTPFGTSGRFNNEQFF
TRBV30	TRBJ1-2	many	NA	TGTGCCTGGAGAACGGGAGCTAACTATGGCTACACCTTC	CAWRTGANYGYTF
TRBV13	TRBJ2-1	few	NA	TGTGCCAGCAGCTTAAGGGGGAGGAATAACAATGAGCAGTTCTTC	CASSLRGRNNNEQFF
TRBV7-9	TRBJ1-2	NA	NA	TGTGCCAGCAGCTTAGCGCCGCAGAGAGGAGGTGCGGGTGGCTACACCTTC	CASSLAPQRGGAGGYTF
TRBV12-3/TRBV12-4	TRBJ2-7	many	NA	TGTGCCAGCAGTTTAGGGGATTATGACGAGCAGTACTTC	CASSLGDYDEQYF